A single T cell receptor (beta chain) is shown here with its context. Its specificity is unknown. The CDR3 spans 12 residues. Germline lookup yields CDR1 SGHNT and CDR2 YYREEE (reference sequence). V gave up 1 base and J gave up 6 bases, with 8 bases separating them. These data come from a study of a mutant IDH1 vaccine in newly diagnosed glioma. Study as a whole: Treated individuals were roughly 62% male and roughly 38% female, averaging 40.4 years of age. Before enrollment, the patients had been treated with radiotherapy alone, temozolomide alone, or both together. Most of them had received both. General study points: Any relationship between pseudoprogression and changes in top peripheral T cell clonotypes seemed absent.

Regarding time point: baseline, week 1 (first vaccination visit). The treatment here: pre-vaccination baseline after standard-of-care therapy. Donors had new WHO grade 3 or 4 IDH1-mutant, ATRX-lost astrocytomas. Sequencing was performed with immunoSEQ multiplex PCR; in TCRdb, only in-frame clones are kept and a portion is missing. The profile covers about 30,000 clones, with about 80% appearing a single time and roughly a fifth taken by the ten largest. The sequencing here drew on PBMCs, taken from a glioma patient treated with radiotherapy, temozolomide or both. The chain carries TRBV5-4 and TRBJ2-7, with D maybe TRBD1 (5 bases). The TCR sequence derives from a man aged 25-45 years with glioma. The CDR3 loop reads CASSLRGGEQYF. DNA for the CDR3: TGTGCCAGCAGCTTGAGGGGTGGCGAGCAGTACTTC.